This T cell receptor (beta chain) was found in a study of T cells after yellow fever vaccination. TCRdb itself ran the 5' RACE reads through MiXCR, one entry per CDR3 protein. The table lists about 85,000 distinct CDR3 sequences, 13% of them singletons, with around 25% in the top ten. This clonotype appeared a few times. The CDR3 length is 16 residues. Germline CDR1 reads SGHRS; CDR2 reads YFSETQ. The germline V and J ends were trimmed by 0 bases and 2 bases, with 12 bases remaining between them. Study observations and caveats: High-abundance clonotypes from the bulk population could contaminate FACS-sorted repertoires. Compared with primary, the secondary response was weaker and peaked at day 5, not 15. Subsequent to the booster, the majority of primary-vaccination clones reappeared (around 96% CD4, 80% to 90% CD8).

V gene TRBV5-1 combines with J gene TRBJ2-1; tentatively, D is TRBD1 or TRBD2 (5 bases each). Specimen: CD8+ T cells not binding an NS4B(214-222) dextramer, sorted from PBMCs, collected roughly 20 days after the first yellow fever vaccination. The source is a man aged 18 to 30 who received the YFV17D yellow fever vaccine. CDR3 DNA sequence: TGCGCCAGCAGCTTGGAGGGACCCCCTGCCTACAATGAGCAGTTCTTC. This encodes CASSLEGPPAYNEQFF.